The 29 T cell receptor beta chains presented below share a single source sample, sequenced in a study of T cell responses to AZD1222 COVID-19 vaccine. Libraries were prepared by immunoSEQ multiplex PCR; TCRdb keeps only in-frame clonotypes and omits some of them. Of some 180,000 clones in the sample, 88% are singletons; the top ten hold approximately 0.5%. The specimen was peripheral blood, collected on day 0 of AZD1222 vaccination. The receptors shown here come from an adult in good health.

The chain recombines TRBV7-3 with TRBJ2-1; 9 bases fit TRBD2. This CDR3 contains 15 residues. J gave up 3 bases and V 3 bases, and 3 bases lay outside the gene matches. CDR1 and CDR2 from the germline V gene are SGHTA and FQGTGA. CDR3 region: CASSLGSGGYNEQFF. CDR3 in DNA: TGTGCCAGCAGCTTGGGTAGCGGGGGCTACAATGAGCAGTTCTTC.

The rearrangement links TRBV4-3 to TRBJ2-7; TRBD1 is a possible D gene (6 bases). The CDR3 has 15 amino acids. V gave up 2 bases and J gave up 3 bases, with 14 bases separating them. The V gene's germline CDR1 is LGHNA and CDR2 YSLEER. This CDR3 is CASSQRLGDNYEQYF. The CDR3, as DNA: TGCGCCAGCAGCCAACGGTTAGGGGACAACTACGAGCAGTACTTC.

This clone came up a few times. The chain combines TRBV19 with TRBJ1-2; D gene uncertain. The germline V gene has CDR1 LNHDA and CDR2 SQIVND (reference sequence). The V end was cut by 6 bases, the J end by 4 bases, with 9 bases between. The CDR3 is 12 amino acids. CDR3 region: CASSRTAYGYTF. In DNA form, the CDR3 reads TGTGCCAGTAGCCGTACAGCCTATGGCTACACCTTC.

The genes are TRBV11-3 and TRBJ2-2, with D perhaps matching TRBD1 (6 bases). Germline lookup yields CDR1 SGHNT and CDR2 YENEEA. The CDR3 totals 15 residues. Trimming took 2 bases from V and 4 from J, leaving 11 bases between them. DNA of the CDR3: TGTGCCAGCAGCTTATTCAGGGGTGGCACCGGGGAGCTGTTTTTT. Its translation is CASSLFRGGTGELFF.

The gene calls are TRBV30 and TRBJ1-1; D is ambiguous. The CDR3 spans 11 residues. V lost 8 bases and J 4 bases, leaving 11 bases between the germline ends. Germline V lookup: CDR1 GTSNPN, CDR2 SVGIG (reference sequence). CDR3 in DNA: TGTGCCCTTAGTATTTCCACTGAAGCTTTCTTT. Its protein product is CALSISTEAFF.

The chain is built from TRBV10-2 and TRBJ2-5; possible D gene TRBD1, 5 bases. This CDR3 region has 13 residues. Germline-derived CDR1 and CDR2 are WSHSY and SAAADI. Trimming left V 6 bases short and J 5 bases short, with 13 bases between. The CDR3 sequence: CASRFGQRETQYF. CDR3 DNA: TGCGCCAGCAGGTTCGGACAAAGGGAGACCCAGTACTTC.

This clone occurred a few times. The chain combines TRBV3-1 (or the pseudogene TRBV3-2) with TRBJ1-1; D not certain. The CDR3 extends over 17 amino acids. V shed 0 bases and J shed 4 bases, with 18 bases lying between them. The germline gives CDR1 LGHDT, CDR2 YNNKEL (reference sequence). The CDR3 coding sequence is TGTGCCAGCAGCCAAGATGTAGCGCAGCCTTTCAGCACTGAAGCTTTCTTT. This codes for CASSQDVAQPFSTEAFF.

This chain connects TRBV27 to TRBJ1-5; D might be TRBD1 (6 bases). This CDR3 contains 19 residues. CDR1 and CDR2 from the germline V gene are MNHEY and SMNVEV (reference sequence). The V and J ends lost 0 bases and 0 bases respectively, with 18 bases between them. Here the CDR3 reads CASSLSSAGTKYSNQPQHF. CDR3 DNA: TGTGCCAGCAGTTTATCCTCCGCCGGGACAAAGTATAGCAATCAGCCCCAGCATTTT.

This clone occurred a few times. The chain carries TRBV5-1 and TRBJ2-5; D possibly corresponds to TRBD2 (6 bases). The germline V and J ends were trimmed by 4 bases and 7 bases, with 17 bases remaining between them. Germline assignment: CDR1 SGHRS and CDR2 YFSETQ. This CDR3 has 14 amino acids. The CDR3 is CASSTGTALGTQYF. The CDR3 nucleotides read TGCGCCAGCAGCACCGGGACTGCTCTCGGGACCCAGTACTTC. Supplemented by reference TRBV5-1 and TRBJ2-5, the full variable domain reads KAGVTQTPRYLIKTRGQQVTLSCSPISGHRSVSWYQQTPGQGLQFLFEYFSETQRNKGNFPGRFSGRQFSNSRSEMNVSTLELGDSALYLCASSTGTALGTQYFGPGTRLLVL.

V and J are TRBV6-5 and TRBJ1-1; no clear D. The V end was cut by 6 bases, the J end by 1 base, with 6 bases between. This CDR3 is built from 12 residues. Germline values: CDR1 MNHEY, CDR2 SVGAGI. The CDR3 is CASSRGNTEAFF. The CDR3 DNA sequence: TGTGCCAGCAGCCGAGGGAACACTGAAGCTTTCTTT.

The chain uses TRBV13 and TRBJ2-1; 9 nucleotides align to TRBD2. The length of the CDR3 is 16 residues. Germline V gene lookup returns CDR1 PRHDT and CDR2 FYEKMQ (reference sequence). V was pared by 0 bases and J by 3 bases, with 3 bases of the junction left unmatched. CDR3: CASSLGAGGLYNEQFF. Written as DNA, the CDR3 is TGTGCCAGCAGCTTAGGAGCGGGGGGTCTCTACAATGAGCAGTTCTTC.

This sequence joins TRBV9 and TRBJ1-2; 12 bases are a match to TRBD1. This CDR3 region has 15 residues. Germline V gives CDR1 SGDLS, CDR2 YYNGEE. J gave up 8 bases and V 4 bases, and 9 bases lay outside the gene matches. CDR3 residues: CASSPGTGGGEGYTF. CDR3 bases: TGTGCCAGCAGCCCAGGGACAGGGGGCGGGGAGGGCTACACCTTC.

This chain joins TRBV4-3 and TRBJ1-5; D remains unclear. The V end lost 4 bases, the J end lost 5 bases, and 9 bases lay between the germline ends. This CDR3 spans 13 amino acids. Germline V lookup: CDR1 LGHNA, CDR2 YSLEER. As DNA, the CDR3 is TGCGCCAGCAGCCTACAGCCCGATCAGCCCCAGCATTTT. Residues: CASSLQPDQPQHF.

The chain is built from TRBV5-1 and TRBJ1-4; D gene ambiguous. The CDR3 is made up of 15 amino acids. Germline-derived CDR1 and CDR2 are SGHRS and YFSETQ. V shed 4 bases and J shed 6 bases, with 16 bases lying between them. CDR3 coding DNA: TGCGCCAGCAGCAAACAGCCAGTCCCGGATGAAAAACTGTTTTTT. Translation: CASSKQPVPDEKLFF.

This CDR3 is CASSYQADTQYF. The CDR3 DNA is TGTGCCAGCAGTTACCAAGCAGATACGCAGTATTTT. The V call is TRBV6-5, the J call TRBJ2-3; D remains ambiguous. Trimming cost V 2 bases and J 4 bases, with 4 bases left between them. From germline, CDR1 is MNHEY and CDR2 SVGAGI. CDR3 size: 12 residues.

The chain employs TRBV19 and TRBJ1-6; D gene uncertain. The CDR3 extends over 15 amino acids. V was shortened by 3 bases and J by 8 bases, with 14 bases between the two germline ends. Per germline, CDR1 LNHDA and CDR2 SQIVND (reference sequence). This CDR3 is CASSMASGGDSPLHF. In nucleotides, the CDR3 is TGTGCCAGTAGTATGGCTTCGGGCGGAGATTCACCCCTCCACTTT.

The V call is TRBV29-1, the J call TRBJ2-1; no firm D call. Between the trimmed V and J ends, which lost 2 bases and 4 bases, there was a span of 6 bases. Germline V gene data show CDR1 as SQVTM and CDR2 as ANQGSEA. The CDR3 is made up of 12 amino acids. For the CDR3, the DNA is TGCAGCGTTGAATACTTATACAATGAGCAGTTCTTC. As protein: CSVEYLYNEQFF.

V and J are TRBV10-3 and TRBJ2-1, with TRBD1 matching 9 bases. The CDR3 totals 13 residues. Germline V CDR1 and CDR2: ENHRY, SYGVKD. V lost 11 bases to trimming and J lost 7 bases; unmatched junction nucleotides: 9. The DNA of the CDR3 is TGTGCCTCCTCAACAGGGGGCGGGAATGAGCAGTTCTTC. The encoded protein is CASSTGGGNEQFF.

J is TRBJ2-5 and V is TRBV6-6; weak D call: TRBD2 (5 bases). V lost 7 bases and J lost 2, with 17 bases in between. The CDR3 contains 15 residues. Germline V lookup: CDR1 MNHNY, CDR2 SVGAGI (reference sequence). The CDR3: CASTHGVRKQETQYF. For the CDR3, the DNA is TGTGCCAGCACCCACGGGGTGAGGAAACAAGAGACCCAGTACTTC.

The V and J genes are TRBV18 and TRBJ2-1; 7 positions match TRBD2. CDR1 and CDR2 from the germline V gene are KGHSH and LQKENI. This CDR3 spans 16 amino acids. With 3 bases clipped from V and 0 bases from J, the junction kept 5 bases outside the gene matches. CDR3 nucleotides: TGTGCCAGCTCACCTGGAGCGGGGCACTCCTACAATGAGCAGTTCTTC. Translating it yields CASSPGAGHSYNEQFF.

The chain recombines TRBV11-3 with TRBJ2-6; no reliable D call. The CDR3 runs to 15 residues. Germline V gene lookup returns CDR1 SGHNT and CDR2 YENEEA. Trimming took 0 bases from V and 1 from J, leaving 4 bases between them. CDR3 region: CASSLDGSGANVLTF. CDR3 bases: TGTGCCAGCAGCTTAGATGGGTCTGGGGCCAACGTCCTGACTTTC. The complete variable domain, with remaining parts taken from reference TRBV11-3 and TRBJ2-6, reads EAGVVQSPRYKIIEKKQPVAFWCNPISGHNTLYWYLQNLGQGPELLIRYENEEAVDDSQLPKDRFSAERLKGVDSTLKIQPAELGDSAVYLCASSLDGSGANVLTFGAGSRLTVL.

The J gene is TRBJ1-6, the V gene TRBV5-6, with D hard to call. The CDR3 covers 14 residues. The ends were cut back, 0 bases at V and 10 bases at J, with 11 bases in the middle. Germline lookup yields CDR1 SGHDT and CDR2 YYEEEE. The CDR3 DNA follows: TGTGCCAGCAGCTTGGGGGGAGGGAAGTCACCCCTCCACTTT. It specifies CASSLGGGKSPLHF.

V and J are TRBV5-3 and TRBJ1-1; the match to TRBD1 covers 7 bases. TRBV5-3 is recorded as an ORF, its role being uncertain. The V segment lost 4 bases and the J segment 1 base; nucleotides outside the gene matches: 10. The CDR3 is 16 residues long. The chain's CDR3 is CARSLGQDGGNTEAFF. The CDR3 DNA follows: TGTGCCAGAAGCCTTGGACAGGACGGGGGGAACACTGAAGCTTTCTTT.

The count of this clone is one. V usage is TRBV10-1 and J usage is TRBJ2-2; 7 nucleotides match TRBD1. V shed 6 bases, J shed 7 bases, and the junction held 8 bases outside the gene matches. In germline, CDR1 is WNHNN, CDR2 SYGVQD (reference sequence). This CDR3 spans 14 amino acids. CDR3 region: CASRPDRVFGELFF. The CDR3 bases are TGCGCCAGCAGACCAGACAGGGTATTCGGGGAGCTGTTTTTT.

This clone was detected once. The chain has TRBV6-4 and TRBJ2-7, with 10 bases identical to TRBD2. The CDR3 totals 15 residues. CDR1 and CDR2 from the germline V gene are MRHNA and SNTAGT. V trimming: 6 bases; J trimming: 2 bases; junction bases outside the gene matches: 7. CDR3: CASRSGTSVTYEQYF. The CDR3 coding sequence is TGTGCCAGCAGATCGGGGACTAGCGTAACCTACGAGCAGTACTTC.

This chain connects TRBV5-4 to TRBJ1-2; 10 nucleotides match TRBD1. V was pared by 4 bases and J by 4 bases, with 13 bases of the junction left unmatched. CDR3 length: 17 residues. Germline V lookup: CDR1 SGHNT, CDR2 YYREEE (reference sequence). CDR3 sequence reads: CASSAPTGTGAAYGYTF. CDR3 in DNA: TGTGCCAGCAGCGCCCCTACCGGGACAGGGGCGGCCTATGGCTACACCTTC.

This chain links TRBV14 with TRBJ2-1; no reliable D call. Looked up from germline, CDR1 is SGHDN and CDR2 is FVKESK. Trimming removed 1 base at V and 10 bases at J, with 11 bases between. The CDR3 is made up of 13 amino acids. The CDR3 region has the DNA TGTGCCAGCAGCCAAGCTCCTGTGGGCGAGCAGTTCTTC. Its translation is CASSQAPVGEQFF.

This chain connects TRBV11-2 to TRBJ2-1; 8 nucleotides match TRBD2. The germline CDR1 and CDR2 sequences are SGHAT and FQNNGV. CDR3 length: 15 residues. J was trimmed by 3 bases and V by 4 bases; bases with no gene match: 5. The CDR3 bases are TGTGCCAGCAGCTCAATAGCGGGACGCTACAATGAGCAGTTCTTC. It is translated as CASSSIAGRYNEQFF.

This clone was picked up a small number of times. The chain is built from TRBV5-1 and TRBJ2-7, with D unclear. The CDR3 covers 12 residues. Germline V gives CDR1 SGHRS, CDR2 YFSETQ. V lost 3 bases and J lost 6, with 10 bases in between. CDR3 in DNA: TGCGCCAGCAGCTGGGCAGGCCTCGAGCAGTACTTC. This codes for CASSWAGLEQYF.